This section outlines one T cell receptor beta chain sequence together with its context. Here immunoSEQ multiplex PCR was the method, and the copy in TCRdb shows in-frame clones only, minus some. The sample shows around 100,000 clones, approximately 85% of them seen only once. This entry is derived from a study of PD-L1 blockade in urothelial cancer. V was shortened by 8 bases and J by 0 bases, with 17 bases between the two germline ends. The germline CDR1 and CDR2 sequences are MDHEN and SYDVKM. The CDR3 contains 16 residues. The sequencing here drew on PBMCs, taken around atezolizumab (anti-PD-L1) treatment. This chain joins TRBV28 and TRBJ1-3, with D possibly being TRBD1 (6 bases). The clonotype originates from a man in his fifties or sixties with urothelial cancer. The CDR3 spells CASALQGISSGNTIYF. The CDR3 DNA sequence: TGTGCCAGCGCACTCCAGGGGATCAGCTCTGGAAACACCATATATTTT.